This T cell receptor beta chain was captured by sequencing in a study of regulatory T cells in long-lasting Graves disease. A few counts support this clonotype. The CDR3 spans 15 residues. The ends were cut back, 0 bases at V and 3 bases at J, with 12 bases in the middle. CDR1 LGHDT and CDR2 YNNKEL come from the germline V gene (reference sequence). Building of the TCR beta libraries involved iRepertoire HTBI primers and Arm-PCR of CDR3 regions. MiXCR, run by TCRdb on the multiplex PCR reads, gives a single entry per CDR3 protein. Here the sample spans 580,000 or so distinct CDR3 sequences, about 16% being singletons. The sample's time point: newly diagnosed GD, antithyroid drugs for less than 3 months. Making the TCR library involved RNA that had been extracted from PBMCs. Graves' disease diagnosis followed American Thyroid Association guidelines. These records were also assigned to another study, of T cells in Graves' hyperthyroidism and ophthalmopathy.

The sequence was collected from a man younger than 30 with Graves disease. The material was peripheral blood mononuclear cells (PBMCs), obtained at new diagnosis, from a patient treated with antithyroid drugs. J is TRBJ2-7 and V is TRBV3-1, with D unresolved. The chain's CDR3 is CASSQEYQTGYEQYF. The DNA of the CDR3 is TGTGCCAGCAGCCAAGAGTACCAGACCGGCTACGAGCAGTACTTC.